Each of the 30 T cell receptor beta chains below was sequenced from the same sample in a study of cytomegalovirus exposure and HLA in healthy donors. The study ran its PCR with 60 Vbeta and 13 Jbeta primers. The data were produced by immunoSEQ multiplex PCR, yet TCRdb's version contains in-frame clones alone and is incomplete. This repertoire shows about 150,000 clones, roughly 80% found once; its top ten account for approximately 1.5%. Specimen: PBMCs. Source of these receptors: a male donor in good health and CMV-seronegative.

CDR3 protein: CAWSTGVATDTQYF. CDR3 nucleotides: TGTGCCTGGAGTACGGGAGTGGCCACAGATACGCAGTATTTT. This chain uses TRBV30 with TRBJ2-3; possible D gene TRBD2, 6 bases. V was pared by 2 bases and J by 2 bases, with 11 bases between. CDR1 and CDR2 from the germline V gene are GTSNPN and SVGIG (reference sequence). The CDR3 loop spans 14 amino acids. The whole variable domain, remainder taken from reference TRBV30 and TRBJ2-3, is SQTIHQWPATLVQPVGSPLSLECTVEGTSNPNLYWYRQAAGRGLQLLFYSVGIGQISSEVPQNLSASRPQDRQFILSSKKLLLSDSGFYLCAWSTGVATDTQYFGPGTRLTVL.

V is TRBV29-1 and J is TRBJ2-1, with 7 bases lining up with TRBD1. The germline CDR1 and CDR2 sequences are SQVTM and ANQGSEA. V was pared by 6 bases and J by 1 base, with 9 bases of the junction left unmatched. The CDR3 sequence is 15 residues long. Here the CDR3 reads CSVVGLTGSYNEQFF. Here the CDR3 DNA reads TGCAGCGTGGTCGGGCTGACAGGGTCCTACAATGAGCAGTTCTTC.

This clone was found a few times. This chain joins TRBV5-1 and TRBJ2-1; TRBD2 matches 7 bases. Germline assignment: CDR1 SGHRS and CDR2 YFSETQ. After removal of 0 bases from V and 6 bases from J, the junction contained 6 bases not matched to a gene. The CDR3 consists of 15 residues. The CDR3 here is CASSLEGLRSNEQFF. The CDR3 nucleotides read TGCGCCAGCAGCTTGGAGGGACTAAGGTCCAATGAGCAGTTCTTC. The whole variable domain, remainder taken from reference TRBV5-1 and TRBJ2-1, is KAGVTQTPRYLIKTRGQQVTLSCSPISGHRSVSWYQQTPGQGLQFLFEYFSETQRNKGNFPGRFSGRQFSNSRSEMNVSTLELGDSALYLCASSLEGLRSNEQFFGPGTRLTVL.

In regard to this clone: The junction differs from germline at one of its ends, possibly a read error. Other DNA sequences within the sample encode an identical CDR3. This CDR3 is CATTGTYNSPPHF. DNA for the CDR3: TGTGCCACCACAGGGACCTATAATTCACCCCCCCACTTT. This rearrangement joins TRBV11-2 to TRBJ1-6; D may be TRBD1 (6 bases). The CDR3 has 13 residues. Germline V gene sequence: CDR1 SGHAT, CDR2 FQNNGV.

The chain uses TRBV30 and TRBJ2-5, with 10 bases matching TRBD2. V lost 3 bases to trimming and J lost 2 bases; unmatched junction nucleotides: 6. This CDR3 spans 15 amino acids. Germline V gene data show CDR1 as GTSNPN and CDR2 as SVGIG (reference sequence). CDR3 region: CAWSTMTSGQETQYF. Here the CDR3 DNA reads TGTGCCTGGAGCACCATGACTAGCGGGCAAGAGACCCAGTACTTC.

This clone appeared a few times. The chain carries TRBV9 and TRBJ2-5, with 13 bases aligning to TRBD2. The CDR3 length is 13 residues. J lost 4 bases, V lost 7 bases, and 1 base had no gene match. Germline CDR1 reads SGDLS; CDR2 reads YYNGEE. The DNA of the CDR3 is TGTGCCAGCGGGACTAGCGGGGTAGAGACCCAGTACTTC. Translating gives CASGTSGVETQYF.

The rearrangement joins TRBV9 to TRBJ1-1; 9 bases are shared with TRBD1. The CDR3 spans 16 residues. Trimming cost V 3 bases and J 5 bases; bases outside gene matches: 11. Germline V CDR1 and CDR2: SGDLS, YYNGEE. The CDR3 protein is CASSEGPGQGRTEAFF. CDR3 bases: TGTGCCAGCAGCGAGGGACCGGGACAGGGAAGGACTGAAGCTTTCTTT.

A word on this clone: One end of the junction varies from germline; a read error may be responsible. The rearrangement joins TRBV7-9 to TRBJ2-7, with D tentatively TRBD1 (5 bases). CDR1 is SEHNR, CDR2 FQNEAQ, per germline (reference sequence). CDR3 length: 13 residues. The CDR3 here is CSSTGRVAREQYF. CDR3 sequence (DNA): TGTTCCAGCACGGGCAGGGTGGCTCGCGAGCAGTACTTC. The complete variable domain, with remaining parts taken from reference TRBV7-9 and TRBJ2-7, reads DTGVSQNPRHKITKRGQNVTFRCDPISEHNRLYWYRQTLGQGPEFLTYFQNEAQLEKSRLLSDRFSAERPKGSFSTLEIQRTEQGDSAMYLCSSTGRVAREQYFGPGTRLTVT.

This CDR3 is CASGGTAEGDTQYF. CDR3 sequence (DNA): TGCGCCAGCGGCGGGACCGCCGAAGGGGATACGCAGTATTTT. The V and J genes are TRBV5-1 and TRBJ2-3; TRBD2 might be the D (6 bases). V dropped 7 bases and J dropped 6 bases, with 18 bases sitting between them. The germline V gene encodes CDR1 SGHRS and CDR2 YFSETQ. This CDR3 spans 14 amino acids.

The V gene is TRBV7-2, the J gene TRBJ1-2; D remains ambiguous. This CDR3 contains 13 residues. CDR1 and CDR2 (germline): SGHTA, FQGNSA. V was pared by 3 bases and J by 4 bases, with 9 bases between. The CDR3 DNA is TGTGCCAGCAGCTTTGGAGCGCCCTATGGCTACACCTTC. This translates into CASSFGAPYGYTF.

V usage is TRBV4-1 and J usage is TRBJ1-2; possible D gene TRBD1, 6 bases. Germline CDR1 and CDR2: MGHRA and YSYEKL. Deletions cut 2 bases from V and 0 bases from J, with 13 bases between. CDR3 length: 16 amino acids. The CDR3 DNA follows: TGCGCCAGCAGCCAAACACCGGGACAAGCTAACTATGGCTACACCTTC. Protein product: CASSQTPGQANYGYTF.

This clone was recorded a few times. The chain is built from TRBV7-9 and TRBJ1-3, with a weak D call TRBD1 (5 bases). Trimming removed 5 bases at V and 0 bases at J, with 8 bases between. This CDR3 has 14 residues. In germline, CDR1 is SEHNR, CDR2 FQNEAQ (reference sequence). CDR3 coding DNA: TGTGCCAGCAGCCCGACAGCCTCTGGAAACACCATATATTTT. Its translation is CASSPTASGNTIYF.

This clone was seen just once. The genes are TRBV5-4 and TRBJ2-1, with 9 bases aligning to TRBD2. V lost 2 bases and J lost 6; bases outside the gene matches: 6. Germline lookup yields CDR1 SGHNT and CDR2 YYREEE (reference sequence). This CDR3 contains 15 residues. CDR3 region: CASSFSGGRLNEQFF. The CDR3 DNA follows: TGTGCCAGCAGCTTTAGCGGGGGCCGCCTCAATGAGCAGTTCTTC.

V gene TRBV6-6 combines with J gene TRBJ2-2; 9 nucleotides agree with TRBD1. J was trimmed by 4 bases and V by 2 bases; bases with no gene match: 2. The CDR3 has 15 residues. Germline V gene lookup returns CDR1 MNHNY and CDR2 SVGAGI (reference sequence). The CDR3 DNA sequence: TGTGCCAGCAGTTACGACAGGGGGAGCACCGGGGAGCTGTTTTTT. Its translation is CASSYDRGSTGELFF.

Details on this clone: This specimen includes other DNA sequences encoding the same CDR3. The CDR3 sequence: CASSVAGLTWDTEAFF. Here the CDR3 DNA reads TGTGCCAGCAGTGTTGCAGGACTTACTTGGGACACTGAAGCTTTCTTT. V gene TRBV2 combines with J gene TRBJ1-1; D is unresolved. Germline CDR1 and CDR2: SNHLY and FYNNEI. This CDR3 spans 16 amino acids. Trimming shortened V by 4 bases and J by 3 bases, and 18 bases separated the two germline ends. The full variable domain, in which reference TRBV2 and TRBJ1-1 provide the parts outside the CDR3, is EPEVTQTPSHQVTQMGQEVILRCVPISNHLYFYWYRQILGQKVEFLVSFYNNEISEKSEIFDDQFSVERPDGSNFTLKIRSTKLEDSAMYFCASSVAGLTWDTEAFFGQGTRLTVV.

This chain joins TRBV28 and TRBJ1-6; 7 bases align to TRBD1. Trimming at V came to 3 bases and at J to 6 bases, leaving 17 bases not matched to a gene. The CDR3 contains 19 residues. Germline V CDR1 and CDR2: MDHEN, SYDVKM. The CDR3, as DNA: TGTGCCAGCAGTTTTGGGGCAGGGGGAAGCGTGAGGCGTAATTCACCCCTCCACTTT. Its protein product is CASSFGAGGSVRRNSPLHF.

This clone was seen only once. The chain has TRBV6-1 and TRBJ1-1; D may be TRBD1 (5 bases). The CDR3 totals 13 residues. V was pared by 4 bases and J by 4 bases, with 10 bases between. Germline V lookup: CDR1 MNHNS, CDR2 SASEGT. The CDR3 loop reads CASSVGRGTEAFF. The CDR3 DNA is TGTGCCAGCAGTGTAGGTAGGGGCACTGAAGCTTTCTTT.

The chain couples TRBV9 to TRBJ1-2; the match to TRBD1 covers 9 bases. The J segment lost 2 bases and the V segment lost 4 bases, leaving 6 bases of the junction unmatched. CDR1 and CDR2 (germline): SGDLS, YYNGEE. CDR3 size: 15 residues. CDR3 sequence (DNA): TGTGCCAGCAGCCCCCGGGGACAGGGCAACTATGGCTACACCTTC. Amino acid sequence: CASSPRGQGNYGYTF.

This clone has a single count. The chain links TRBV6-6 to TRBJ2-7; 9 bases align to TRBD1. From germline, CDR1 is MNHNY and CDR2 SVGAGI (reference sequence). J was trimmed by 5 bases and V by 7 bases; bases with no gene match: 9. The CDR3 sequence is 14 residues long. The CDR3 loop reads CASTMTGGKDEQYF. The CDR3 nucleotides are TGTGCCAGCACAATGACAGGGGGGAAAGACGAGCAGTACTTC.

V gene TRBV27 combines with J gene TRBJ1-2, with D possibly being TRBD1 (6 bases). The CDR3 is 15 residues long. Between the trimmed V and J ends, which lost 0 bases and 5 bases, there was a span of 13 bases. CDR1 is MNHEY, CDR2 SMNVEV, per germline (reference sequence). CDR3 amino acids: CASSLSTDRSYGYTF. CDR3 bases: TGTGCCAGCAGTTTATCGACCGACAGGTCGTATGGCTACACCTTC.

The chain carries TRBV27 and TRBJ1-5; the match to TRBD1 covers 8 bases. Germline V lookup: CDR1 MNHEY, CDR2 SMNVEV (reference sequence). The CDR3 is made up of 13 amino acids. V shed 5 bases, J shed 7 bases, and the junction held 4 bases outside the gene matches. CDR3 protein: CASSPQGDQPQHF. The CDR3 coding sequence is TGTGCCAGCAGTCCACAGGGGGACCAGCCCCAGCATTTT.

The chain recombines TRBV6-5 with TRBJ2-3, with 8 bases identical to TRBD2. The CDR3 runs to 14 residues. J gave up 4 bases and V 6 bases, and 6 bases lay outside the gene matches. Germline assignment: CDR1 MNHEY and CDR2 SVGAGI. The CDR3 region is CASSGGRSADTQYF. In nucleotides, the CDR3 is TGTGCCAGCAGCGGCGGGAGGAGCGCAGATACGCAGTATTTT.

This clone was recorded a few times. J is TRBJ2-5 and V is TRBV4-3; a weak D match, TRBD1 (6 bases). CDR1 and CDR2 (germline): LGHNA, YSLEER. The CDR3 covers 15 residues. Trimming took off 4 bases at V and 4 bases at J, with 16 bases between the two ends. CDR3 coding DNA: TGCGCCAGCAGCCCCACCGCAGGGGTGAGAGAGACCCAGTACTTC. Protein: CASSPTAGVRETQYF.

The V gene is TRBV30, the J gene TRBJ2-3, with 9 bases matching TRBD1. This CDR3 is 14 amino acids long. CDR1 GTSNPN and CDR2 SVGIG come from the germline V gene (reference sequence). The junction had 1 base not matched to a gene; V was cut back by 3 bases and J by 0 bases. This CDR3 reads CAWRGTGSTDTQYF. In nucleotides, the CDR3 is TGTGCCTGGAGGGGGACAGGGAGCACAGATACGCAGTATTTT.

In its sample, this clone was seen a few times. V usage is TRBV7-6 and J usage is TRBJ1-1; 10 nucleotides line up with TRBD1. This CDR3 comprises 14 residues. Germline V gene data show CDR1 as SGHVS and CDR2 as FNYEAQ. Trimming took 4 bases from V and 3 from J; bases not matched to a gene: 2. The CDR3 DNA sequence: TGTGCCAGCAGCTACGGGACAGGGGACACTGAAGCTTTCTTT. Its protein is CASSYGTGDTEAFF.

The genes are TRBV11-2 and TRBJ2-1; 8 nucleotides line up with TRBD1. Germline CDR1 is SGHAT and CDR2 is FQNNGV. The CDR3 is 16 amino acids. V dropped 1 base and J dropped 4; count of bases not matched to a gene: 6. The CDR3 region is CASSLVWTGTYNEQFF. DNA for the CDR3: TGTGCCAGCAGCTTAGTCTGGACAGGGACATACAATGAGCAGTTCTTC.

The chain carries TRBV9 and TRBJ2-2, with 8 bases matching TRBD2. Germline-derived CDR1 and CDR2 are SGDLS and YYNGEE. V was pared by 0 bases and J by 7 bases, with 8 bases of the junction left unmatched. The CDR3 loop spans 16 amino acids. For the CDR3, the DNA is TGTGCCAGCAGCGTAGTTGCGGGGGGCCTCGGCGGGGAGCTGTTTTTT. This gives the protein CASSVVAGGLGGELFF.

In DNA form, the CDR3 reads TGTGCCAGTTGGAGAGGGGACTCGGAGAGTTGGGGCTACACCTTC. Encoded protein: CASWRGDSESWGYTF. The chain links TRBV6-1 to TRBJ1-2; possibly TRBD1 for D (5 bases). This CDR3 comprises 15 residues. CDR1 and CDR2 (germline): MNHNS, SASEGT. With 9 bases removed from V and 8 bases from J, the gap between germline ends came to 25 bases.

Of note for this clone: In the same sample, other DNA sequences code for this CDR3. The V call is TRBV5-4, the J call TRBJ2-3; 7 positions agree with TRBD1. This CDR3 is built from 17 residues. V gave up 4 bases and J gave up 3 bases; unmatched junction bases: 14. The V gene's germline CDR1 is SGHNT and CDR2 YYREEE (reference sequence). The CDR3 is CASSPYKGAGRTDTQYF. In nucleotides, the CDR3 is TGTGCCAGCAGCCCCTATAAGGGGGCAGGGAGAACAGATACGCAGTATTTT.

The J gene is TRBJ1-5, the V gene TRBV11-2, with D uncertain. Germline CDR1 and CDR2: SGHAT and FQNNGV. The CDR3 consists of 16 residues. V was clipped by 5 bases and J by 5 bases, with 19 bases between them. The CDR3 protein is CASSPRVPSFYQPQHF. The CDR3 region has the DNA TGTGCCAGCAGCCCCCGGGTCCCTTCTTTTTATCAGCCCCAGCATTTT.